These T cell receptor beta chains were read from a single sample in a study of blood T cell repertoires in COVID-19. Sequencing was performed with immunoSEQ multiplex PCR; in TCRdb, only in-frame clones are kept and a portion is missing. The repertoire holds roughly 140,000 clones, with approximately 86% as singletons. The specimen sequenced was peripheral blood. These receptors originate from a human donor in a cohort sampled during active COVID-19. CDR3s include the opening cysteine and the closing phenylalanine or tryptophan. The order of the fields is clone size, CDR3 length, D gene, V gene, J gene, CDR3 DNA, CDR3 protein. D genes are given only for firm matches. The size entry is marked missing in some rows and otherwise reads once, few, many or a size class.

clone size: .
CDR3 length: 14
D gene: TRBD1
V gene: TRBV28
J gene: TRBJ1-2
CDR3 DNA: TGTGCCAGCAGTCACGATTCAGGGGGGTATGGCTACACCTTC
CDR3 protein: CASSHDSGGYGYTF

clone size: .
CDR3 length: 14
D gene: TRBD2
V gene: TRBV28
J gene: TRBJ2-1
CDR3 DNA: TGTGCCAGCAGTTTGGGACTAGCGGTCAATGAGCAGTTCTTC
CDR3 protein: CASSLGLAVNEQFF

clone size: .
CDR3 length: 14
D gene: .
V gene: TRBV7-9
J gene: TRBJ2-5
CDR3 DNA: TGTGCCAGCAGCTTCACGACCGACTCCCTCCCCCAGTACTTC
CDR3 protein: CASSFTTDSLPQYF

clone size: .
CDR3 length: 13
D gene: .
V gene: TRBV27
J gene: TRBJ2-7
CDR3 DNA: TGTGCCAGCAGTCGGGACGGGAGTTACGAGCAGTACTTC
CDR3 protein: CASSRDGSYEQYF

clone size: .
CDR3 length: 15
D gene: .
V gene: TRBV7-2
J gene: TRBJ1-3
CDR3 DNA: TGTGCCAGCAGCCAGGGATGGGGGCGAGGAAACACCATATATTTT
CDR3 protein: CASSQGWGRGNTIYF

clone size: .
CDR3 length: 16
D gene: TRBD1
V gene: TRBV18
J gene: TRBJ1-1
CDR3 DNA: TGTGCCAGCTCACCACCTATGAGATACAGGGGGGCTGAAGCTTTCTTT
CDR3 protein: CASSPPMRYRGAEAFF

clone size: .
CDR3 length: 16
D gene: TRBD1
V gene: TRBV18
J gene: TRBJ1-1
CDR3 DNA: TGTGCCAGCTCGGAGACGACAGGGGTTATGAACACTGAAGCTTTCTTT
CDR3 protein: CASSETTGVMNTEAFF

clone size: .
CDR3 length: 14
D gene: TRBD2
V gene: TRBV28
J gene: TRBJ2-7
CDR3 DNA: TGTGCCAGCAGGAGCGGGGGCACGGTCTACGAGCAGTACTTC
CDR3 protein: CASRSGGTVYEQYF

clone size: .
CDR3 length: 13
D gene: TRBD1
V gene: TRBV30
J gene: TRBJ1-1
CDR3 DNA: TGTGCCTGGAGTGTAAGTCAGGGGGCCTCAGCTTTCTTT
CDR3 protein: CAWSVSQGASAFF

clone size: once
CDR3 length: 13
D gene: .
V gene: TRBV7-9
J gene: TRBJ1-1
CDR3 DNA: TGTGCCAGCAGCCTCGGTTCGGGCACTGAAGCTTTCTTT
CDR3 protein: CASSLGSGTEAFF

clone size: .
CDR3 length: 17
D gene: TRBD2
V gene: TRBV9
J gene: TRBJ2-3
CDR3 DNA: TGTGCCAGCAGCGATCGGACTAGCGGGTCTCAAAGGGATACGCAGTATTTT
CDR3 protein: CASSDRTSGSQRDTQYF

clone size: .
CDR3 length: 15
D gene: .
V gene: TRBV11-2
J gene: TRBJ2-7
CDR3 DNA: TGTGCCAGCAGCTTTTATAGCGGATCATCTTACGAGCAGTACTTC
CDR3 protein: CASSFYSGSSYEQYF

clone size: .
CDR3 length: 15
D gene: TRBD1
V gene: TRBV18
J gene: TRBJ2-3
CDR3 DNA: TGTGCCAGCTCACCACCAGGGGGCAGAACAGATACGCAGTATTTT
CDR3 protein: CASSPPGGRTDTQYF

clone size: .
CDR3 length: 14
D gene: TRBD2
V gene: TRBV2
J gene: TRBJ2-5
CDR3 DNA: TGTGCCAGCAGCAGGGGACTAGCGGAAGAGACCCAGTACTTC
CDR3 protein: CASSRGLAEETQYF

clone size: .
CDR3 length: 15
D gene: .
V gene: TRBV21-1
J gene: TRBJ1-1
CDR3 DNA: TGTGCCAGCCCCCGACGGGATCTCTTGAGCACTGAAGCTTTCTTT
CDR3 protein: CASPRRDLLSTEAFF

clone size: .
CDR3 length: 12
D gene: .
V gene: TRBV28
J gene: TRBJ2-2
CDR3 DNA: TGTGCCAGCAGTTTATCCTCCGGGGAGCTGTTTTTT
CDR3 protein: CASSLSSGELFF

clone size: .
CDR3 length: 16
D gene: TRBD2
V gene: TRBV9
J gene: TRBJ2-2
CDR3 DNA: TGTGCCAGCAGGTCGCCGGGACTAGCGGGAACCGGGGAGCTGTTTTTT
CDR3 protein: CASRSPGLAGTGELFF

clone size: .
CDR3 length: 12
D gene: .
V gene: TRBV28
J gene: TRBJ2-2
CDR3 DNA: TGTGCCAGCAGTCTTCACACCGGGGAGCTGTTTTTT
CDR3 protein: CASSLHTGELFF

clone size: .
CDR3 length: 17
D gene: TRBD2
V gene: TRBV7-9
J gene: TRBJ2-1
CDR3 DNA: TGTGCCAGCAGCTTAGCCCCTGGACTAGCGGGAGTGAATGAGCAGTTCTTC
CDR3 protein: CASSLAPGLAGVNEQFF

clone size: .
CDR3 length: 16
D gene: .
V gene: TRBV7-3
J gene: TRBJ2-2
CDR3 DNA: TGTGCCAGCAGCTTGGTGGTCGGGAGAGGAACCGGGGAGCTGTTTTTT
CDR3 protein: CASSLVVGRGTGELFF

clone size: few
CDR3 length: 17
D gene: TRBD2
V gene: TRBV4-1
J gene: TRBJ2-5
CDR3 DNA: TGCGCCAGCAGCCAAGATCTGACGGGGGGGCCTCGAGAGACCCAGTACTTC
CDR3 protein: CASSQDLTGGPRETQYF

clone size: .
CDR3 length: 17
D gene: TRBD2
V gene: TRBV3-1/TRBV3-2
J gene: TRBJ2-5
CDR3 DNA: TGTGCCAGCAGCCTCGTAGGAGCGGGGGTGTACCAAGAGACCCAGTACTTC
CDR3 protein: CASSLVGAGVYQETQYF

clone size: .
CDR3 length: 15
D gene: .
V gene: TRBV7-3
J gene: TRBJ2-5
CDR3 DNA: TGTGCCAGCAGCTTTGGGTCGCAGGGGAGGGCGACCCAGTACTTC
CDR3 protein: CASSFGSQGRATQYF

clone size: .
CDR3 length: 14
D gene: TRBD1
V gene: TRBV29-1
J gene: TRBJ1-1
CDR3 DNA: TGCAGCGTTGTAGGGGACAGGGCCGGCACTGAAGCTTTCTTT
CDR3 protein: CSVVGDRAGTEAFF

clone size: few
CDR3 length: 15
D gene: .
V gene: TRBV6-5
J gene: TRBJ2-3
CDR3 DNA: TGTGCCAGCAAGAAGGACGGGAGACGTACAGATACGCAGTATTTT
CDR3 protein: CASKKDGRRTDTQYF

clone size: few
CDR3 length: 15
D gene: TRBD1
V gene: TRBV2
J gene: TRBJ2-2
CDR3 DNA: TGTGCCAGCAGGTCCGACAGGGGGCTCACCGGGGAGCTGTTTTTT
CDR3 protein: CASRSDRGLTGELFF

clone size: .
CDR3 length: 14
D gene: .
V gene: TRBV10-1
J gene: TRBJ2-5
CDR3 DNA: TGCGCCAGCAGTGAGTCTTATGGAGTAGAGACCCAGTACTTC
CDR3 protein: CASSESYGVETQYF

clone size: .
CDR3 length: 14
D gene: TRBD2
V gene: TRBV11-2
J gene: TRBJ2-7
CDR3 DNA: TGTGCCAGCAGATCATACGAGCGGGAGTTCGAGCAGTACTTC
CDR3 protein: CASRSYEREFEQYF

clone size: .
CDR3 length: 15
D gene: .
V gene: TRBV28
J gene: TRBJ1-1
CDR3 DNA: TGTGCCAGCAGTTTATTCAGCGGGGTGAACACTGAAGCTTTCTTT
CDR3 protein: CASSLFSGVNTEAFF

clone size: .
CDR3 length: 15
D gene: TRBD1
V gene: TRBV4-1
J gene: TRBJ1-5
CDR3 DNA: TGCGCCAGCAGTCAGACAGGGTTGGGCAATCAGCCCCAGCATTTT
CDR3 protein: CASSQTGLGNQPQHF

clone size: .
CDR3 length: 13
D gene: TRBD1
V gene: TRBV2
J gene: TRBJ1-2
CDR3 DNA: TGTGCCAGCAATGGACAGGGGGCGGACGGCTACACCTTC
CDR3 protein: CASNGQGADGYTF

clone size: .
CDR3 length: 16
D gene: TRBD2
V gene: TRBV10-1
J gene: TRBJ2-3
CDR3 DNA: TGCGCCAGCAGTAACCGACTAGCGGGGGGGGAAGATACGCAGTATTTT
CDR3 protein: CASSNRLAGGEDTQYF

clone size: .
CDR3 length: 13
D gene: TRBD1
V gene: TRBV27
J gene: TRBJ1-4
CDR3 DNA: TGTGCCAGCAGTCCGGACAGGGGTGAAAAACTGTTTTTT
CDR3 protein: CASSPDRGEKLFF

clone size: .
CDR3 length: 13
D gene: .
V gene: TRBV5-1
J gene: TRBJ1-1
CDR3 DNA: TGCGCCAGCAGCCGAGACAGGCATAGTGAAGCTTTCTTT
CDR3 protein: CASSRDRHSEAFF

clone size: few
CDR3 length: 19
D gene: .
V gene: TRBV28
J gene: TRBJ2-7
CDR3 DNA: TGTGCCAGCAGCCCACGGTATCTGAGGGAGCCATTACCAATCTACGAGCAGTACTTC
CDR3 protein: CASSPRYLREPLPIYEQYF

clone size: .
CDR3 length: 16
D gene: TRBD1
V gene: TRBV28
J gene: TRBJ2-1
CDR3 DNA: TGTGCCAGCAGCCCTGGCCCCGGGACAGGGACAAATGAGCAGTTCTTC
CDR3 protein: CASSPGPGTGTNEQFF

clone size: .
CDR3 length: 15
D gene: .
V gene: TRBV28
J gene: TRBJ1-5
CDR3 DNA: TGTGCCAGCAATCGCGTAGCGCCGGGCAATCAGCCCCAGCATTTT
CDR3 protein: CASNRVAPGNQPQHF

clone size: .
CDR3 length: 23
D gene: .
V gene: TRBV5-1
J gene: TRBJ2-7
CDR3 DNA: TGCGCCAGCATGGGAGCCCTTGGTAGCGGAGCTCAATTGAGCAAGGGACCGAAATACGAGCAGTACTTC
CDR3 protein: CASMGALGSGAQLSKGPKYEQYF

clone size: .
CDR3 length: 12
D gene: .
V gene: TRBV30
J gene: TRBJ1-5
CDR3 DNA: TGTGCCTGGGAATATAGCAATCAGCCCCAGCATTTT
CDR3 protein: CAWEYSNQPQHF

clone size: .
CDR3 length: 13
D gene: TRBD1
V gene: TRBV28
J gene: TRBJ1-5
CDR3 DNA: TGTGCCAGCAGGACAGGGGGAGATCAGCCCCAGCATTTT
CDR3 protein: CASRTGGDQPQHF

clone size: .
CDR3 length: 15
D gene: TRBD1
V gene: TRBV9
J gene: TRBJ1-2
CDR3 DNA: TGTGCCAGCAGCGTAGGGGGACAGGGGATGTATGGCTACACCTTC
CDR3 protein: CASSVGGQGMYGYTF

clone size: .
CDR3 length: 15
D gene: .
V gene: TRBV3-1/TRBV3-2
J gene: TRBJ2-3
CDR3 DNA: TGTGCCAGCAGCCAAGGCACCACTAGCACAGATACGCAGTATTTT
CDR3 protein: CASSQGTTSTDTQYF

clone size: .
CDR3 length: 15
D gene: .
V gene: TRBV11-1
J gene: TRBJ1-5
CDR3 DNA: TGTGCCAGCAGCTTAGATAGGGGATCCAATCAGCCCCAGCATTTT
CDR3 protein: CASSLDRGSNQPQHF

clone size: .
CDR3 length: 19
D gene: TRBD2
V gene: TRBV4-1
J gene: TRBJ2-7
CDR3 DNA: TGCGCCAGCAGCCAATTTATGGGACTAGCGGTGGAAACCTCCTACGAGCAGTACTTC
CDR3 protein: CASSQFMGLAVETSYEQYF

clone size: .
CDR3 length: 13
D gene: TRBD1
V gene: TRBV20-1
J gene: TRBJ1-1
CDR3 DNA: TGCAGTGCTAGTCGGACAGGGAACACTGAAGCTTTCTTT
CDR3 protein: CSASRTGNTEAFF

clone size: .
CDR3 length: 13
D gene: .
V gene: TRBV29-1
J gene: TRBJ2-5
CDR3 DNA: TGCAGCGTTGCGCAGGGGGGCCAAGAGACCCAGTACTTC
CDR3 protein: CSVAQGGQETQYF

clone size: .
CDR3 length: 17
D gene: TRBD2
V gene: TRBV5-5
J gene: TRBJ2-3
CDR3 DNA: TGTGCCAGCAGGCGTGGCTTCCTAGCGGGGGGTCTAGATACGCAGTATTTT
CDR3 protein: CASRRGFLAGGLDTQYF

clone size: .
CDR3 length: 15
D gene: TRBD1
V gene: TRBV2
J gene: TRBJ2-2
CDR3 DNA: TGTGCCAGCAGCCTGGACAGGGGATACACCGGGGAGCTGTTTTTT
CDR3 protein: CASSLDRGYTGELFF

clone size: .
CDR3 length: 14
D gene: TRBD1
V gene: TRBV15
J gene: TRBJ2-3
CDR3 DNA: TGTGCCACCAGCACCAAACAGGGGGCGGATACGCAGTATTTT
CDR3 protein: CATSTKQGADTQYF

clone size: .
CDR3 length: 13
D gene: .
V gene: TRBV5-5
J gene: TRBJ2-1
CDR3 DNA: TGTGCCAGCAGCACCTACCCTGGCAATGAGCAGTTCTTC
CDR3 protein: CASSTYPGNEQFF

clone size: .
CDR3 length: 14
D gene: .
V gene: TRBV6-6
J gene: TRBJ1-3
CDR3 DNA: TGTGCCAGCAGTTACGGCTCCTCTGGAAACACCATATATTTT
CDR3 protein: CASSYGSSGNTIYF

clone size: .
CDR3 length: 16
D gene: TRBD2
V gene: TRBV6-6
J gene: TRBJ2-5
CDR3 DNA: TGTGCCAGCAGTTACAGGGGACTAGCGGGGGGTTCCACCCAGTACTTC
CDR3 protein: CASSYRGLAGGSTQYF

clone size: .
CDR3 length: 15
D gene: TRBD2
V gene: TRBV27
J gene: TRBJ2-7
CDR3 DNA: TGTGCCAGCAGTTTAATCGGGAGGGCCGGCTACGAGCAGTACTTC
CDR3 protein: CASSLIGRAGYEQYF

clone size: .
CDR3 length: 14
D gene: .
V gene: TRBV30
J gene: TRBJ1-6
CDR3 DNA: TGTGCCTCGGGACGGACTTTACTAAATTCACCCCTCCACTTT
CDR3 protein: CASGRTLLNSPLHF

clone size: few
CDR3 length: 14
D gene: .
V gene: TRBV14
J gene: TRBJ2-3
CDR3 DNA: TGTGCCAGCAGCCAACAGGGGTTTGGCGGTACGCAGTATTTT
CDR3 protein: CASSQQGFGGTQYF

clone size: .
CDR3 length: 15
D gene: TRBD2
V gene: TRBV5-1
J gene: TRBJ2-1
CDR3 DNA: TGCGCCAGCAGCTCGGGACTAGCGGGGGAGGATGAGCAGTTCTTC
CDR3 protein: CASSSGLAGEDEQFF

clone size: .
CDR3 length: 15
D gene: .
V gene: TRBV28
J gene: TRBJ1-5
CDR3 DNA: TGTGCCAGCAGTTTGGTGGAGTATAGCAATCAGCCCCAGCATTTT
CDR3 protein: CASSLVEYSNQPQHF

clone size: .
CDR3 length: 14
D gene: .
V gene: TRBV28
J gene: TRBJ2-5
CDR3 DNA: TGTGCCAGCAGTTTATGGCAGGCTCGGGAGACCCAGTACTTC
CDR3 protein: CASSLWQARETQYF